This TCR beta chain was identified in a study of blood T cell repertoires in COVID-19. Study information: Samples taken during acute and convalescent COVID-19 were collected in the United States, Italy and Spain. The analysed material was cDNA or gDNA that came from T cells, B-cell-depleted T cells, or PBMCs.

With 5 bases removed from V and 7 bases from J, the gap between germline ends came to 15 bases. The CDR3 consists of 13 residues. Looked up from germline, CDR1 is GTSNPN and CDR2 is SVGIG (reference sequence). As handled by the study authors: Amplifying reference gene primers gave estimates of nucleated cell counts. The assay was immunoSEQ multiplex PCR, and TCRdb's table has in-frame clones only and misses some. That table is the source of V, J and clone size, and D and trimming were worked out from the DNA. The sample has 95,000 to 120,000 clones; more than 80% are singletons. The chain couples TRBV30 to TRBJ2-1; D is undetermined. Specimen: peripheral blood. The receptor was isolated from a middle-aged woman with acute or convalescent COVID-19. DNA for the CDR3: TGTGCCTGGTGCCTCGGCCTAGAGAATGAGCAGTTCTTC. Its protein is CAWCLGLENEQFF.